This T cell receptor beta chain was sequenced for a study of regulatory T cells in long-lasting Graves disease. Concerning this clonotype itself: Its specificity is unknown.

Time point specified: persistent/refractory GD, antithyroid drugs over 5 years with positive TRAb. PBMC RNA served as the TCR library source. A peripheral blood sample, 7 to 9 milliliters in volume, was drawn into EDTA tubes. The CDR3 is made up of 18 amino acids. V was trimmed by 3 bases and J by 4 bases, leaving 28 bases between them. Germline V CDR1 and CDR2: DFQATT, SNEGSKA (reference sequence). General study results and limits: The work looked only at peripheral blood and did not look at thyroid tissue. Patients whose Graves' disease persisted exhibited lower TCR diversity than those newly diagnosed.

HTBI primers from iRepertoire and Arm-PCR of CDR3 regions yielded the TCR beta libraries. TCRdb redid the calling of the multiplex PCR reads with MiXCR, one entry per CDR3 protein. Counted here are under 450,000 distinct CDR3 sequences, about 25% occurring once; the ten biggest clones make up about a quarter. This sequence was found in a female donor with Graves disease. The rearrangement joins TRBV20-1 to TRBJ2-7; D tentatively reads TRBD1 or TRBD2 (6 bases each). The specimen comprised peripheral blood mononuclear cells (PBMCs), sampled when the disease was refractory, from a patient treated with antithyroid drugs. The CDR3 DNA reads as TGCAGTGCTAGGGTTGCGGGACTCCTCCATGGGGGCCCTTACGAGCAGTACTTC. Protein: CSARVAGLLHGGPYEQYF.